This entry lists 14 T cell receptor beta chains sequenced from one sample in a study of blood T cell repertoires in COVID-19. Sequencing used immunoSEQ multiplex PCR; TCRdb keeps in-frame clones, though not all of them. The profile shows under 250,000 clones, approximately 86% of them singletons. Sequences were obtained from peripheral blood. These receptors all stem from a woman aged 65 to 85 with active or convalescent COVID-19.

The chain joins TRBV7-2 to TRBJ2-5; D ambiguous. V was cut by 2 bases and J by 5 bases, with 6 bases left in between. The CDR3 loop spans 12 amino acids. The germline CDR1 and CDR2 sequences are SGHTA and FQGNSA. In DNA, the CDR3 is TGTGCCAGCAGCTTACTAACCGAGACCCAGTACTTC. It is translated as CASSLLTETQYF.

The chain carries TRBV6-5 and TRBJ1-1; 10 nucleotides align to TRBD1. The CDR3 extends over 13 amino acids. After removal of 5 bases from V and 5 bases from J, the junction contained 2 bases not matched to a gene. CDR1 MNHEY and CDR2 SVGAGI come from the germline V gene. The chain's CDR3 is CASSRTGGTEAFF. The CDR3 DNA follows: TGTGCCAGCAGTCGGACAGGGGGTACTGAAGCTTTCTTT.

The CDR3 sequence is CSASTLGGGTDTQYF. The CDR3 nucleotides are TGCAGTGCTAGTACTCTCGGGGGGGGTACAGATACGCAGTATTTT. The V and J genes are TRBV20-1 and TRBJ2-3; 8 nucleotides line up with TRBD2. Germline CDR1 DFQATT, CDR2 SNEGSKA (reference sequence). J lost 3 bases, V lost 3 bases, and 8 bases had no gene match. The CDR3 spans 15 residues.

The J gene is TRBJ2-7, the V gene TRBV11-3, with D possibly TRBD2 on 5 matching bases. The germline gives CDR1 SGHNT, CDR2 YENEEA. The CDR3 length is 12 residues. V was shortened by 5 bases and J by 5 bases, with 10 bases between the two germline ends. The CDR3 DNA reads as TGTGCCAGCAGCCCCACAGCGGACGAGCAGTACTTC. Translated: CASSPTADEQYF.

The genes are TRBV6-5 and TRBJ1-6; 7 bases are a match to TRBD1. Germline V gives CDR1 MNHEY, CDR2 SVGAGI. The CDR3 sequence is 15 residues long. V lost 5 bases, J lost 5 bases, and 6 bases stayed unmatched. The CDR3 reads CASSPSGTDNSPLHF. As DNA, the CDR3 is TGTGCCAGCAGTCCCTCCGGGACAGATAATTCACCCCTCCACTTT.

The chain has TRBV9 and TRBJ2-1; D possibly corresponds to TRBD2 (5 bases). The germline V gene has CDR1 SGDLS and CDR2 YYNGEE. The germline V and J ends were trimmed by 5 bases and 8 bases, with 20 bases remaining between them. The CDR3 is 15 amino acids. CDR3 bases: TGTGCCAGCAGACAAGGCGGGCAGGTGAGGGATGAGCAGTTCTTC. Amino acids: CASRQGGQVRDEQFF.

The gene calls are TRBV5-1 and TRBJ1-1; the D gene is possibly TRBD1 (6 bases). The CDR3 is 14 residues long. Trimming left V 1 base short and J 4 bases short, with 11 bases between. From germline, CDR1 is SGHRS and CDR2 YFSETQ. This CDR3 is CASSLKDRGTEAFF. Here the CDR3 DNA reads TGCGCCAGCAGCTTGAAGGACAGAGGCACTGAAGCTTTCTTT. The variable domain in full, with the rest retrieved from reference TRBV5-1 and TRBJ1-1, is KAGVTQTPRYLIKTRGQQVTLSCSPISGHRSVSWYQQTPGQGLQFLFEYFSETQRNKGNFPGRFSGRQFSNSRSEMNVSTLELGDSALYLCASSLKDRGTEAFFGQGTRLTVV.

The chain employs TRBV7-2 and TRBJ1-1, with D perhaps matching TRBD1 (5 bases). The V gene's germline CDR1 is SGHTA and CDR2 FQGNSA. The CDR3 sequence is 14 residues long. Trimming removed 6 bases at V and 0 bases at J, with 11 bases between. This CDR3 reads CASRGTVMNTEAFF. The CDR3 coding sequence is TGTGCCAGCAGAGGGACTGTAATGAACACTGAAGCTTTCTTT.

The chain is built from TRBV19 and TRBJ1-5, with TRBD1 matching 7 bases. With 6 bases clipped from V and 1 base from J, the junction kept 6 bases outside the gene matches. This CDR3 comprises 15 residues. From germline, CDR1 is LNHDA and CDR2 SQIVND (reference sequence). As DNA, the CDR3 is TGTGCCAGTAGGGAACAGGGGAACAGCAATCAGCCCCAGCATTTT. This gives the protein CASREQGNSNQPQHF.

The chain couples TRBV6-4 to TRBJ2-3; D is perhaps TRBD2 (5 bases). The CDR3 spans 15 residues. CDR1 MRHNA and CDR2 SNTAGT come from the germline V gene. V was trimmed by 6 bases and J by 0 bases, leaving 13 bases between them. The CDR3 reads CASRSRGSSTDTQYF. The CDR3 region has the DNA TGTGCCAGCAGGAGTCGGGGAAGTAGCACAGATACGCAGTATTTT.

The DNA for the CDR3 is TGCAGCGTCCTAGACAGGGTGGACACTGAAGCTTTCTTT. Translated, it gives CSVLDRVDTEAFF. The chain links TRBV29-1 to TRBJ1-1; 7 bases agree with TRBD1. Germline values: CDR1 SQVTM, CDR2 ANQGSEA. The CDR3 extends over 13 amino acids. Trimming at V came to 6 bases and at J to 3 bases, leaving 7 bases not matched to a gene.

The rearrangement uses TRBV5-1 and TRBJ1-3, with a weak D call TRBD1 (5 bases). This CDR3 region has 16 residues. Trimming left V 0 bases short and J 0 bases short, with 10 bases between. CDR1 and CDR2 from the germline V gene are SGHRS and YFSETQ. Here the CDR3 reads CASSLATASSGNTIYF. The CDR3 DNA follows: TGCGCCAGCAGCTTGGCGACAGCCTCCTCTGGAAACACCATATATTTT.

The chain links TRBV11-2 to TRBJ1-2; 9 nucleotides match TRBD1. Germline values: CDR1 SGHAT, CDR2 FQNNGV. V was pared by 4 bases and J by 3 bases, with 12 bases of the junction left unmatched. This CDR3 is 17 amino acids long. The chain's CDR3 is CASSSGQGFVVDYGYTF. For the CDR3, the DNA is TGTGCCAGCAGCTCGGGACAGGGATTCGTGGTGGACTATGGCTACACCTTC.

The chain couples TRBV7-2 to TRBJ1-2, with TRBD1 as a possible D gene (5 bases). V dropped 4 bases and J dropped 8 bases, with 8 bases sitting between them. The CDR3 sequence is 11 residues long. The germline V gene has CDR1 SGHTA and CDR2 FQGNSA. CDR3 residues: CASSWGGGYTF. In DNA, the CDR3 is TGTGCCAGCAGCTGGGGGGGAGGCTACACCTTC.